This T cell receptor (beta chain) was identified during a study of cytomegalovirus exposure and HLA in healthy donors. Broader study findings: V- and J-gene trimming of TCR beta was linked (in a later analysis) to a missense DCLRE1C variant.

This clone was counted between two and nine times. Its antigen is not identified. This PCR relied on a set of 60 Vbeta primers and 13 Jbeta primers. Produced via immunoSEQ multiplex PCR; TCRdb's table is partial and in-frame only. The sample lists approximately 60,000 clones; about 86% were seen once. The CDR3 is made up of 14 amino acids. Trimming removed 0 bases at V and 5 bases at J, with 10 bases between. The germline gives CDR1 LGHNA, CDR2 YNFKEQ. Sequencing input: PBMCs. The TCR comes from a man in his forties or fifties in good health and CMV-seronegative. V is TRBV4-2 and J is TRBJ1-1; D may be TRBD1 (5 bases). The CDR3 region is CASSQDLGGTEAFF. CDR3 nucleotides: TGTGCCAGCAGCCAAGATCTGGGGGGTACTGAAGCTTTCTTT.